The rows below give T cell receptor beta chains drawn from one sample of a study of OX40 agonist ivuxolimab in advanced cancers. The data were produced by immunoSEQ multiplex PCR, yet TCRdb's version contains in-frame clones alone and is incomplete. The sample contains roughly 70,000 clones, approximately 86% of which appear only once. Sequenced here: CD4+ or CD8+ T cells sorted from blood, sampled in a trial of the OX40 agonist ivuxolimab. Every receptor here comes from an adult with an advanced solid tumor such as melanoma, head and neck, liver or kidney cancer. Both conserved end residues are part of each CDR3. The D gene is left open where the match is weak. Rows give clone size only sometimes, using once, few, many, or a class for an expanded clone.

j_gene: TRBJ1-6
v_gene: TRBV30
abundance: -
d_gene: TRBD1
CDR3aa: CAWSVPGQVLPLHF
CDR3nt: TGTGCCTGGAGTGTACCGGGACAGGTTCTACCCCTCCACTTT

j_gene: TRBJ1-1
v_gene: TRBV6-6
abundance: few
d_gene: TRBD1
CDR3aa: CASSSLGQGAPFF
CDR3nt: TGTGCCAGCAGTTCCTTAGGACAGGGGGCGCCTTTCTTT

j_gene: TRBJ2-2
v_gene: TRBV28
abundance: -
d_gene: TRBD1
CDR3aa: CASRSPGQGTGELFF
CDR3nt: TGTGCCAGCAGATCTCCGGGACAGGGTACAGGGGAGCTGTTTTTT

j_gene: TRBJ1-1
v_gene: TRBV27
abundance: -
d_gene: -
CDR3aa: CASGRDTLNTEAFF
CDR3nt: TGTGCCAGCGGGCGGGACACCTTGAACACTGAAGCTTTCTTT

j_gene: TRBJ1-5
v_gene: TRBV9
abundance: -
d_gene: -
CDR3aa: CASSKQSSQPQHF
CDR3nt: TGTGCCAGCAGCAAGCAATCCAGTCAGCCCCAGCATTTT

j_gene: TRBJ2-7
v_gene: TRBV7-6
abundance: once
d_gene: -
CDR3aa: CASSPGSGGDAGEQYF
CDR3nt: TGTGCCAGCAGCCCCGGAAGCGGAGGGGATGCAGGCGAGCAGTACTTC

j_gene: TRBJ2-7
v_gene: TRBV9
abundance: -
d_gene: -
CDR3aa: CASSVSWDATYEQYF
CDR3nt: TGTGCCAGCAGCGTGTCTTGGGACGCCACCTACGAGCAGTACTTC

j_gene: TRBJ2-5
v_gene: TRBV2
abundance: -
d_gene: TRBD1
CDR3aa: CASKGQLGETQYF
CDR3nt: TGTGCCAGCAAGGGACAGCTCGGGGAGACCCAGTACTTC

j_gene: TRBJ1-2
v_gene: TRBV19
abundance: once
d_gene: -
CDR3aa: CASSILGTTYGYTF
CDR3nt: TGTGCCAGTAGTATACTGGGGACCACCTATGGCTACACCTTC

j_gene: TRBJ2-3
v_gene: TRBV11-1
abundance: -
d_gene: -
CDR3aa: CASSLGLPSTDTQYF
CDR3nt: TGTGCCAGCAGCTTAGGACTCCCGAGCACAGATACGCAGTATTTT

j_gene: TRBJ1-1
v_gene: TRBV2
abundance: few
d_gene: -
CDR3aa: CASSDLGYTEAFF
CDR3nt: TGTGCCAGCAGTGATTTGGGGTATACTGAAGCTTTCTTT

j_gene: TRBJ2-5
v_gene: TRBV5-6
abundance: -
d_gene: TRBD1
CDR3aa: CATERTGLPQETQYF
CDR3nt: TGTGCCACCGAGAGGACAGGGTTACCCCAAGAGACCCAGTACTTC

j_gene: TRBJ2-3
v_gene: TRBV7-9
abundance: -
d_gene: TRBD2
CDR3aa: CASAGGISTDTQYF
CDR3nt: TGTGCCAGCGCGGGAGGGATATCCACAGATACGCAGTATTTT

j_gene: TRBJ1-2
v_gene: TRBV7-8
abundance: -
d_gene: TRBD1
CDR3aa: CASSSIRTGYGYTF
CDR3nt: TGTGCCAGCAGCTCCATACGGACAGGATATGGCTACACCTTC

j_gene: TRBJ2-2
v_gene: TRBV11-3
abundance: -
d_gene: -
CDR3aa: CASSSGGGPGELFF
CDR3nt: TGTGCCAGCAGCTCAGGAGGTGGGCCCGGGGAGCTGTTTTTT

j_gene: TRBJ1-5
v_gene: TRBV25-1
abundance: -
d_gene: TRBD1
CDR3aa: CASSESDRVFNQPQHF
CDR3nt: TGTGCCAGCAGTGAGTCGGACAGGGTGTTCAATCAGCCCCAGCATTTT

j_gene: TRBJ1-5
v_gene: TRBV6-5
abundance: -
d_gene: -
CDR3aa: CASSYGGRGQPQHF
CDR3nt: TGTGCCAGCAGTTACGGGGGAAGAGGGCAGCCCCAGCATTTT

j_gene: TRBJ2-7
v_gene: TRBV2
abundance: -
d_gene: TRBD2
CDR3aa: CASSKREGSDEQYF
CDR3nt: TGTGCCAGCAGTAAGCGGGAGGGCTCCGACGAGCAGTACTTC

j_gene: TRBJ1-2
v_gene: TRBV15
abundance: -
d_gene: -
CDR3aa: CATSRDLQDGYTF
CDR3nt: TGTGCCACCAGCAGAGATTTACAGGATGGCTACACCTTC

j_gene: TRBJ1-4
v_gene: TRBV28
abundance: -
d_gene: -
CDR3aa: CASSLRTPATNEKLFF
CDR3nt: TGTGCCAGCAGTTTAAGAACACCGGCAACTAATGAAAAACTGTTTTTT

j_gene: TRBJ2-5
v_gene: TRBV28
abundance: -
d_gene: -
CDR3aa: CASSTPQVLETQYF
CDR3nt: TGTGCCAGCAGTACCCCCCAGGTGCTCGAGACCCAGTACTTC

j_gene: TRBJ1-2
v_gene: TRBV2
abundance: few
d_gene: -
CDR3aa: CASTGQYGYTF
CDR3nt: TGTGCCAGCACCGGACAGTATGGCTACACCTTC

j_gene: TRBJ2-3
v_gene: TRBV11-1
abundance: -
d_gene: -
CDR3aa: CASSHSTDTQYF
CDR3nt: TGTGCCAGCAGCCATAGCACAGATACGCAGTATTTT

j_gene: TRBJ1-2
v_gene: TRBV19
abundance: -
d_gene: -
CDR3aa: CASSRLQGDNYGYTF
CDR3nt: TGTGCCAGTAGTAGACTACAGGGAGATAACTATGGCTACACCTTC

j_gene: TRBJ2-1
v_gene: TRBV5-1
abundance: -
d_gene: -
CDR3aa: CASSPGFNEQFF
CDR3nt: TGCGCCAGCAGCCCCGGCTTCAATGAGCAGTTCTTC

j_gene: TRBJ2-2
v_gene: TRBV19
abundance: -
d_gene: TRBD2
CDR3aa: CASSIVGGRISIGELFF
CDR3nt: TGTGCCAGTAGTATTGTTGGCGGGAGGATTTCCATCGGGGAGCTGTTTTTT

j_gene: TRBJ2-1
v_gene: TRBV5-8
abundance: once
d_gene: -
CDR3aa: CASSFSLLQQFF
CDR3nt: TGTGCCAGCAGCTTTAGTTTGCTACAGCAGTTCTTC

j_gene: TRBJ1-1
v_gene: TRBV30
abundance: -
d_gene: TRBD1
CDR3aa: CAWSLFPGQGRTEAFF
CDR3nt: TGTGCCTGGAGCCTCTTCCCGGGACAGGGAAGGACTGAAGCTTTCTTT

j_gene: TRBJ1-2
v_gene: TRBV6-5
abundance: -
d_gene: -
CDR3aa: CASSLQGSGYTF
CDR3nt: TGTGCCAGCAGCCTTCAGGGGAGTGGCTACACCTTC

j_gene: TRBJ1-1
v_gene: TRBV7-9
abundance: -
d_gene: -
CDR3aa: CASSSQGGNTEAFF
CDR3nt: TGTGCCAGCAGTTCTCAGGGAGGGAACACTGAAGCTTTCTTT

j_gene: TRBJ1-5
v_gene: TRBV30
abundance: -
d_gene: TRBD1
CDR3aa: CAWSSSHGTDYVHF
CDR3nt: TGTGCCTGGAGTTCCTCGCACGGGACAGATTATGTCCATTTT

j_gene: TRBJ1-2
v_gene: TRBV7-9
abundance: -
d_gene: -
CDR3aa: CASSLGLRQGGYTF
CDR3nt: TGTGCCAGCAGCTTAGGACTGCGTCAAGGCGGCTACACCTTC

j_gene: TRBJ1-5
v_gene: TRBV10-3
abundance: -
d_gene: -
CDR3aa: CAISSQSNQPQHF
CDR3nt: TGTGCCATCAGTTCCCAGAGCAATCAGCCCCAGCATTTT

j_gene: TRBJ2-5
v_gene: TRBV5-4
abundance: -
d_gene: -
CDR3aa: CASSFEGVETQYF
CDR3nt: TGTGCCAGCAGCTTTGAAGGAGTAGAGACCCAGTACTTC

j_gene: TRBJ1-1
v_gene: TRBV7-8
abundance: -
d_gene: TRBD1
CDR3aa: CASRPYRGRDTEAFF
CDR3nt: TGTGCCAGCAGACCCTACAGGGGGCGCGACACTGAAGCTTTCTTT

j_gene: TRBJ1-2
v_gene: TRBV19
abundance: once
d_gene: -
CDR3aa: CASTRGYYGYTF
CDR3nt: TGTGCCAGTACCAGAGGATACTATGGCTACACCTTC

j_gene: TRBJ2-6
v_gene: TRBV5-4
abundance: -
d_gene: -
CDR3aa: CASSFPGSSGANVLTF
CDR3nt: TGTGCCAGCAGCTTCCCAGGGAGTTCTGGGGCCAACGTCCTGACTTTC

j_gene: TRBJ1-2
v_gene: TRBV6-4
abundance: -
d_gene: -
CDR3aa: CASSRDTWGANGYTF
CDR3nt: TGTGCCAGCAGTCGGGATACGTGGGGGGCGAATGGCTACACCTTC

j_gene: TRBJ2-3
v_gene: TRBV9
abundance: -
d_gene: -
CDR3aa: CASSVGERRLTDTQYF
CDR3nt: TGTGCCAGCAGCGTAGGCGAGCGGAGACTCACAGATACGCAGTATTTT

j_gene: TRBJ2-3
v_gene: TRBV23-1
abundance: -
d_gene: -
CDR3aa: CASKPTCDTQYF
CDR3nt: TGCGCCAGCAAACCAACTTGTGATACGCAGTATTTT

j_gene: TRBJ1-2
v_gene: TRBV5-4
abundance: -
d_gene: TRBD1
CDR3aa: CASSGGQVFGYTF
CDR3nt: TGTGCCAGCAGCGGTGGACAGGTTTTTGGCTACACCTTC

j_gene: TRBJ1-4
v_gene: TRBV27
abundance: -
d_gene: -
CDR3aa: CASSQRRRGDETNEKLFF
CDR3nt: TGTGCCAGCAGTCAAAGGCGCAGGGGTGACGAGACGAATGAAAAACTGTTTTTT

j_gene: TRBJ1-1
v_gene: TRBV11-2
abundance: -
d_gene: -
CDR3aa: CASSPVGFVGSTEAFF
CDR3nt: TGTGCCAGCAGCCCGGTAGGATTCGTTGGCAGCACTGAAGCTTTCTTT

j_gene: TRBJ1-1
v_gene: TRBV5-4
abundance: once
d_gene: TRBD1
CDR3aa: CASRSQGATEAFF
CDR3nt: TGTGCCAGCAGGAGTCAGGGGGCCACTGAAGCTTTCTTT

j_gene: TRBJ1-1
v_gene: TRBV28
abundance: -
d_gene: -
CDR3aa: CASTMNTEAFF
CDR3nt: TGTGCCAGCACCATGAACACTGAAGCTTTCTTT

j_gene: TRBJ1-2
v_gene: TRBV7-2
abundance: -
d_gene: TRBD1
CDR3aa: CASSVQGAGGYTF
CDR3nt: TGTGCCAGCAGCGTTCAGGGGGCTGGTGGCTACACCTTC